Here is one T cell receptor (beta chain) with its context. Its binding antigen is unknown. The record has no base qualities; no much larger clone is one base away. The trial excluded patients who had a history of autoimmune disease or who were on systemic immunosuppression. In every dose cohort, peripheral blood was drawn for TCR sequencing at baseline, cycle 4 day 1, and cycle 7 day 1. The samples were drawn from a first-in-human, open-label, multicenter phase I dose-escalation trial of ivuxolimab. Adults with locally advanced or metastatic melanoma, renal cell, hepatocellular, or head and neck squamous cell carcinoma were enrolled in the trial. Before TCR sequencing, CD4+ T cells and CD8+ T cells from peripheral blood were sorted into separate populations. To sequence the TCRbeta CDR3 region, genomic DNA was isolated from the sorted cells. The immunoSEQ Assay was used for sequencing of TCRbeta CDR3 regions. Entries here come from immuneACCESS through TCRdb and include only in-frame sequences with V and J called. Some clones fail to appear in such tables; in the studies checked, an unresolved V gene covers under half of the shortfall, and the cause of the remainder is unknown. The sample table contains about 65,000 clones; only one count was recorded for 90% to 95% of them. 1.5% to 2% of the sample belongs to the ten largest clones.

Spanning cysteine to phenylalanine, the CDR3 consists of 16 amino acids. CDR3 DNA is the only sequence kept; it has 48 bases, read in frame from the first base. As encoded in the germline V gene, CDR1 is SGHTA while CDR2 is FQGNSA. V is shortened by 3 bases, J by 2 bases, and the region joining them spans 17 bases. This entry belongs to a study of OX40 agonist ivuxolimab in advanced cancers. At the level of the whole study: Ivuxolimab was a fully human IgG2 agonistic monoclonal antibody targeting the costimulatory receptor OX40 (CD134). Intravenous ivuxolimab was administered to patients every 2 weeks at six dose levels: 0.01, 0.1, 0.3, 1.5, 3 and 10 mg/kg. Of the roughly 52 dose-escalation patients, hepatocellular carcinoma was present in around 20, melanoma in around 15, renal cell carcinoma in 9 and head and neck cancer in 9. In the dose-escalation cohort, roughly four fifths of patients were male, and the mean age was approximately 60 years, with a range of 23 to 79. Patients were allowed to have had prior anti-PD-1, anti-PD-L1 or anti-CTLA-4 therapy, and around 37% of the dose-escalation patients had previously received checkpoint inhibitors. Partial responses occurred in three dose-escalation patients: two with cutaneous melanoma and one with hepatocellular carcinoma. The purpose of peripheral TCRbeta sequencing was to test whether ivuxolimab changed TCR sequence diversity and led to clonal T-cell expansion. The paper describes the monotherapy dose-escalation part (N of about 47 patients) of the phase I trial of ivuxolimab.

Study-wide findings and limitations: At doses of 0.1 to 3.0 mg/kg, clonal expansion of both CD4+ and CD8+ T cells in blood was seen between baseline and week 6. Which antigens the clonally expanded peripheral T cells were specific for was not determined. After ivuxolimab, expanded clones were on average more numerous among CD8+ T cells than among CD4+ T cells. Partial responders in the 0.1-3.0 mg/kg groups had among the lowest normalized peripheral clonal expansion, especially among CD8+ T cells. Low levels of normalized T-cell clonal expansion were also shown by some nonresponding patients.

The receptor was isolated from an adult with an advanced solid tumor such as melanoma, head and neck, liver or kidney cancer. Recombination joined TRBV7-2 with TRBJ2-7, with TRBD2 perhaps the D gene, on 7 matching bases. Material: CD4+ or CD8+ T cells sorted from blood, obtained in a trial of the OX40 agonist ivuxolimab. CDR3 reads: CASSFSGGARAYEQYF. The nucleotide sequence is TGTGCCAGCAGCTTTAGTGGGGGGGCGAGAGCCTACGAGCAGTACTTC.